A single sample is the source of the 4 T cell receptor beta chains below, sequenced in a study of blood T cell repertoires in COVID-19. The protocol was immunoSEQ multiplex PCR, while the TCRdb copy is restricted to in-frame clones and leaves out a portion. The sample lists about 180,000 clones; around 83% were seen once. Sequenced input: peripheral blood. These receptors were collected from a man aged 45 to 65 with active or convalescent COVID-19.

V gene TRBV5-5 combines with J gene TRBJ1-5, with D unclear. The germline CDR1 and CDR2 sequences are SGHKS and YYEKEE (reference sequence). This CDR3 region has 14 residues. V dropped 0 bases and J dropped 1 base, with 5 bases sitting between them. In nucleotides, the CDR3 is TGTGCCAGCAGCTTGGAACGGAGCAATCAGCCCCAGCATTTT. It encodes CASSLERSNQPQHF.

J is TRBJ2-7 and V is TRBV19; 9 nucleotides agree with TRBD1. The CDR3 has 14 residues. After removal of 6 bases from V and 5 bases from J, the junction contained 8 bases not matched to a gene. Per the germline V gene, CDR1 is LNHDA and CDR2 is SQIVND (reference sequence). The CDR3 region has the DNA TGTGCCAGTAGCACCGGGACAGGGCACCACGAGCAGTACTTC. Amino acids: CASSTGTGHHEQYF.

The CDR3 coding sequence is TGTGCCAGCGGACGACAGGGTGGTTATGGCTACACCTTC. Protein sequence: CASGRQGGYGYTF. The chain links TRBV2 to TRBJ1-2, with TRBD1 matching 7 bases. The CDR3 has 13 residues. With V trimmed by 8 bases and J by 5 bases, 8 bases remained unmatched. The germline CDR1 and CDR2 sequences are SNHLY and FYNNEI.

The chain uses TRBV6-5 and TRBJ2-7; 8 bases map to TRBD1. Germline values: CDR1 MNHEY, CDR2 SVGAGI. V shed 2 bases and J 4 bases; nucleotides not matched to a gene: 7. The CDR3 runs to 15 residues. The CDR3 spells CASSYGQGLGYEQYF. The CDR3 DNA reads TGTGCCAGCAGTTACGGACAGGGTTTAGGGTACGAGCAGTACTTC.